These 6 T cell receptor beta chains share one sample of origin, sequenced in a study of graft-versus-host responses after intestinal transplantation. The protocol was immunoSEQ multiplex PCR, while the TCRdb copy is restricted to in-frame clones and leaves out a portion. The sample includes under 20,000 clones, approximately 90% of them seen just once. The sequencing here drew on PBMCs, taken around 350 days after transplant. All receptors come from a human patient who received an intestinal transplant, so some T cells may come from the graft donor.

The chain joins TRBV10-2 to TRBJ2-7; 7 bases match TRBD1. Germline CDR1 and CDR2: WSHSY and SAAADI. Trimming removed 8 bases from V and 0 bases from J; junction bases left unmatched: 4. CDR3 size: 13 residues. The CDR3 nucleotides are TGCGCCAGCTTGGACAGGACCTCCTACGAGCAGTACTTC. Its protein is CASLDRTSYEQYF.

The chain carries TRBV6-5 and TRBJ2-1; D is possibly TRBD2 (5 bases). The germline CDR1 and CDR2 sequences are MNHEY and SVGAGI. Trimming pared 4 bases from V and 0 bases from J, leaving 10 bases between. The CDR3 length is 15 residues. In DNA, the CDR3 is TGTGCCAGCAGTTCCCGGGGTTCCTCCTACAATGAGCAGTTCTTC. Encoded protein: CASSSRGSSYNEQFF.

The chain is built from TRBV11-1 and TRBJ2-3, with a weak D call TRBD2 (5 bases). CDR1 and CDR2 from the germline V gene are SGHAT and FQDESV (reference sequence). This CDR3 comprises 17 residues. V lost 5 bases and J lost 5, with 23 bases in between. In nucleotides, the CDR3 is TGTGCCAGCAGCCCGGAGACTACCGTGCTATTTAGAGATACGCAGTATTTT. Amino acid sequence: CASSPETTVLFRDTQYF. Full variable domain (remainder filled in from reference TRBV11-1 and TRBJ2-3): EAEVAQSPRYKITEKSQAVAFWCDPISGHATLYWYRQILGQGPELLVQFQDESVVDDSQLPKDRFSAERLKGVDSTLKIQPAELGDSAMYLCASSPETTVLFRDTQYFGPGTRLTVL.

The V call is TRBV6-1, the J call TRBJ1-1; the match to TRBD1 covers 9 bases. Trimming removed 6 bases from V and 8 bases from J; junction bases left unmatched: 10. The CDR3 has 14 amino acids. The V gene's germline CDR1 is MNHNS and CDR2 SASEGT. The CDR3 bases are TGTGCCAGCAGCAAAAACAGGGGGCGGACCGAAGCTTTCTTT. Amino acids: CASSKNRGRTEAFF.

CDR3 nucleotide sequence: TGTGCCAGCAGTTCGGCAGGGCAGAGACAGCCCCAGCATTTT. Its translation: CASSSAGQRQPQHF. The rearrangement uses TRBV6-1 and TRBJ1-5; perhaps TRBD1 as D (5 bases). Trimming took off 5 bases at V and 7 bases at J, with 15 bases between the two ends. This CDR3 is 14 amino acids long. CDR1 is MNHNS and CDR2 is SASEGT in the germline V gene.

V gene TRBV28 combines with J gene TRBJ2-3; D unclear. CDR3 length equals 13 residues. The germline CDR1 and CDR2 sequences are MDHEN and SYDVKM. V gave up 3 bases and J gave up 6 bases, with 10 bases separating them. The CDR3 region is CASSFSPPDTQYF. The CDR3 DNA reads TGTGCCAGCAGTTTTTCGCCCCCCGATACGCAGTATTTT.